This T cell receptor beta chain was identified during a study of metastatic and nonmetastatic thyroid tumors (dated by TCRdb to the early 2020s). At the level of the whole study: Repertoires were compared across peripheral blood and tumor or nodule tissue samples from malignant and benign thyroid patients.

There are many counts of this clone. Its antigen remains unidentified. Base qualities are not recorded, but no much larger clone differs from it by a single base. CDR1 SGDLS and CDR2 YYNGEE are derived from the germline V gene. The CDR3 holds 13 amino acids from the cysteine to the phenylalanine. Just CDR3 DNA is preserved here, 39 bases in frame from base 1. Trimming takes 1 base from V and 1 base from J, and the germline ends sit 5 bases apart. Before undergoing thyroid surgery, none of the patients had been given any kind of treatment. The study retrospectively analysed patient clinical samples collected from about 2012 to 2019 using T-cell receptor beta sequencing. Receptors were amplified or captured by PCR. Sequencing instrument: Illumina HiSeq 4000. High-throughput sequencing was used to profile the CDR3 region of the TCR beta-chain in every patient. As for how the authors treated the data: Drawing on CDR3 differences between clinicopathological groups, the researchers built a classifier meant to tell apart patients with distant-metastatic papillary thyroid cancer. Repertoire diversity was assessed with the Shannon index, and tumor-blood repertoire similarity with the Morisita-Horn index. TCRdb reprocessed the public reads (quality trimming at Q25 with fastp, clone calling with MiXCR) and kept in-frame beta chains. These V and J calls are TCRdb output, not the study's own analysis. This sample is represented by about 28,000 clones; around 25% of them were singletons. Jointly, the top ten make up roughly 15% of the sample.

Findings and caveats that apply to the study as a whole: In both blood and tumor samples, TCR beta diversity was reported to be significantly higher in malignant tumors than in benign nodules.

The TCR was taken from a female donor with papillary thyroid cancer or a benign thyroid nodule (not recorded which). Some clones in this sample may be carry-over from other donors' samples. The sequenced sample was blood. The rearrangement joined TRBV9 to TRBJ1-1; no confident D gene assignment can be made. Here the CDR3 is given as CASSVSANTEAFF. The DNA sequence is TGTGCCAGCAGCGTAAGTGCGAACACTGAAGCTTTCTTT.